This TCR beta chain was profiled in a study of vaccination and CD4 T cells after COVID-19 (dated by TCRdb to between 2021 and 2022). With regard to the full study: Every convalescent patient had a positive nasal swab PCR test for SARS-CoV-2, with mild disease in nine patients and severe disease in one. The convalescent cohort comprised six males and four females, including two Hispanic individuals, seven Caucasians, two Asians and one multiracial person. Control cultures received a CEFX viral epitope pool as the positive control, an HIV-1 Nef peptide pool as the negative control, or no peptide. Two doses of either the Pfizer-BioNTech BNT162b2 vaccine (n=8) or the Moderna mRNA-1273 vaccine (n=2) were administered to participants. In some eleven COVID-19 convalescent patients and a handful of infection-naive healthy vaccine recipients, researchers compared the spike-specific CD4+ TCR repertoire from before mRNA vaccination with the repertoire from after. For stimulating the cultures, overlapping spike peptide pools were used, derived from SARS-CoV-2 as well as from the common cold coronaviruses HCoV-NL63, HCoV-OC43 and HCoV-229E. Post-COVID blood samples from convalescent patients were collected a median of about 100 days after diagnosis, with a range of 35 to 161 days. Post-vaccine blood samples were collected a median of 72 days after the second vaccine dose, ranging from 14 to 241 days. What the study reported, not specific to this receptor: Among convalescent patients, a median about 87% of the SARS-CoV-2-reactive clones seen after vaccination appeared only after vaccination, which suggests priming specific to the vaccine. An increase in the median number of SARS-CoV-2-reactive clonotypes from 21 after infection to a few dozen after vaccination was observed, but the change was not found to be significant. Only a relatively small number of convalescent patients were included in the study, and early timepoints following natural infection were not analyzed. In convalescent patients, nearly all vaccine-specific clones (304 of 307) were found to be mono-reactive for SARS-CoV-2 spike rather than cross-reactive with common cold coronaviruses.

Interpreted using the paper, the treatment or condition label stands for: roughly 11-day PBMC culture with coronavirus spike peptide pools or control peptides (ViraFEST assay). The study used the ViraFEST assay, which expanded antigen-specific T cells with peptide pools and then identified expanded clonotypes by TCR sequencing. The convalescent patients' positive SARS-CoV-2 PCR tests fell between March and December 2020, which was before the Alpha, Beta and Delta variants emerged in the United States. Each well held millions of PBMCs cultured in IMDM containing about 5% human AB serum and roughly 9.7 IU/ml IL-2, with roughly 10 ug/ml peptide pools added. Half of the culture medium was replaced with fresh IL-2-containing medium on days 3 and 7. After more than 8 days of culture, CD4+ T cells were isolated by negative selection using the EasySep CD4+ T cell isolation kit. Ficoll-Paque Plus gradient centrifugation was used to isolate PBMCs from whole blood, and the isolated PBMCs were then either used fresh or cryopreserved at -140C. Culture conditions were generally each tested in triplicate wells.

On this clonotype: Its antigen is currently not known. No base quality information exists; no much larger clone differs at one position.

V sheds 2 bases and J sheds 0 bases, leaving 11 bases between their ends. Reading the germline V gene (reference sequence) gives CDR1 GTSNPN and CDR2 SVGIG. Including cysteine and phenylalanine, the CDR3 has 15 amino acids. Just the 45-base CDR3 DNA is kept, in frame starting at base 1. The library was generated by PCR. At the Johns Hopkins FTIC core, DNA from the cultured CD4+ T cells underwent TCR sequencing with the Oncomine TCR Beta short-read assay. The QIAamp micro DNA kit was used to extract genomic DNA from the cultured CD4+ T cells. The Oncomine TCR Beta libraries from cultured CD4+ T cells were pooled using unique dual indexes and then sequenced on an Illumina iSeq 100. The paper's processing steps were these. Non-productive sequences were removed, and CDR3s not starting with C, not ending with F or W, or shorter than 7 amino acids were discarded. Antigen-specific clonotypes were identified using the MANAFEST web application through comparison of peptide-stimulated wells with reference and other culture wells. Positive clones required FDR below 0.05, an odds ratio above 5, and productive frequency above 0.1% in at least two of three replicate wells. A clonotype counted as cross-reactive if it showed significant expansion both in the SARS-CoV-2 spike wells and in at least one common cold coronavirus spike condition. Similarity between CDR3 sequences was evaluated in R version 3.6.1 using Levenshtein distances (stringdist) and unrooted phylogenetic trees (ape). TCRdb redid the processing of the public reads, applying fastp at Q25 and MiXCR, and retained in-frame beta chains. Identical CDR3 protein sequences are pooled into one entry, listed with their most common genes and DNA. The V and J calls shown here were made by TCRdb, not taken from the authors' results. Recorded for this sample are more than 10,000 distinct CDR3 sequences; roughly 52% of them occurred a single time. The leading ten clones occupy approximately 16% of the sample.

Sequencing used CD4+ T cells from blood, cultured in vitro. Recombination joined TRBV30 with TRBJ2-1, with TRBD2 tentatively as D gene (5 bases match). The sequence derives from a human donor who had recovered from COVID-19. This receptor carries the CDR3 CAWSPGSSSYNEQFF. The DNA sequence is TGTGCCTGGAGTCCGGGATCGAGCTCCTACAATGAGCAGTTCTTC.